Included here is one TCR beta chain sequence, with context. The data were obtained in a study of shared T cell receptors in the human thymus. The data were produced by immunoSEQ multiplex PCR, yet TCRdb's version contains in-frame clones alone and is incomplete. Of more than 550,000 clones detected, approximately 85% appear once; the ten largest clones hold around 0.01%. This CDR3 is built from 15 residues. The J segment lost 8 bases and the V segment lost 5 bases, leaving 12 bases of the junction unmatched. Germline V lookup: CDR1 SGHNT, CDR2 YYREEE (reference sequence). This sample was shared with a second study, whose subject was human thymus T cells.

Sequencing used thymocytes. The receptor was isolated from a girl younger than two with a congenital heart defect. The chain combines TRBV5-4 with TRBJ1-2; 10 nucleotides line up with TRBD1. This CDR3 reads CASSSRDRGKNGYTF. Here the CDR3 DNA reads TGTGCCAGCAGTTCCCGGGACAGGGGTAAGAACGGCTACACCTTC.